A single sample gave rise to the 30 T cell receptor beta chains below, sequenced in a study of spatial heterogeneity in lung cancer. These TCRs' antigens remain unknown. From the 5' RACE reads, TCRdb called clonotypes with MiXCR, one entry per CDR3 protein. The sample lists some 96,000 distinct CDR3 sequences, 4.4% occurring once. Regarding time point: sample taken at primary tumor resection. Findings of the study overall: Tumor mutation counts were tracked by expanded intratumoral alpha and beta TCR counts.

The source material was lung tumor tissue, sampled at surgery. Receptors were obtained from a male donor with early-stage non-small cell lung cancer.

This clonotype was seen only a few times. The CDR3 bases are TGTGCCAGCAGCCAAGGACCTGGAAACACCATATATTTT. Its translation: CASSQGPGNTIYF. The chain recombines TRBV13 with TRBJ1-3; D not resolved. The germline V and J ends were trimmed by 5 bases and 2 bases, with 7 bases remaining between them. Germline CDR1 reads PRHDT; CDR2 reads FYEKMQ (reference sequence). The CDR3 consists of 13 residues.

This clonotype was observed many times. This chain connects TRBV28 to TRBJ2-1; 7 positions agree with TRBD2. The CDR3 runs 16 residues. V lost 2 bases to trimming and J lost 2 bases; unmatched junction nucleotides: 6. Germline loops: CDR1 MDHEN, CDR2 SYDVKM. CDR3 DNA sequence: TGTGCCAGCAGTTTACTTGGACTAGTAACCTACAATGAGCAGTTCTTC. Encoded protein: CASSLLGLVTYNEQFF.

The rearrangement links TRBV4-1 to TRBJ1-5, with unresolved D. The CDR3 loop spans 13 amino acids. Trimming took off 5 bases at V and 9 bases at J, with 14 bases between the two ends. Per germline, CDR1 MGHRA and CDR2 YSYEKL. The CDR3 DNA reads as TGCGCCAGCAGCTCGGCGCCCCCAGGGCCCCAGCATTTT. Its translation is CASSSAPPGPQHF.

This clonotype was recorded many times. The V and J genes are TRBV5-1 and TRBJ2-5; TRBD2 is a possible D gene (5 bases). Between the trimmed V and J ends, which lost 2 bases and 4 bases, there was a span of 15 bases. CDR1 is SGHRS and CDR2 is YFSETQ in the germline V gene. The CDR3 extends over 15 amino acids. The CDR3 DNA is TGCGCCAGCAGCTTAGGCCACGGAGGCGCAGAGACCCAGTACTTC. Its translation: CASSLGHGGAETQYF.

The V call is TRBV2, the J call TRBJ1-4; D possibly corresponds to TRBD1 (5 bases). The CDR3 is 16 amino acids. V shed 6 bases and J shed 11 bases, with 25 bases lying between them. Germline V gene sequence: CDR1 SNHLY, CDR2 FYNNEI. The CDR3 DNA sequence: TGTGCCAGCAGCCACGGACAAGGCCTACCCTATCTGAAACTGTTTTTT. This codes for CASSHGQGLPYLKLFF.

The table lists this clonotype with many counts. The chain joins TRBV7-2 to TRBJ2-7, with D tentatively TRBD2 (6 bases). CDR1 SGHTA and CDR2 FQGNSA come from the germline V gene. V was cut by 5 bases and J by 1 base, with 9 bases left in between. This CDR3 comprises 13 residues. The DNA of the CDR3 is TGTGCCAGCAGCACGGGACTTTCCTACGAGCAGTACTTC. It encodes CASSTGLSYEQYF.

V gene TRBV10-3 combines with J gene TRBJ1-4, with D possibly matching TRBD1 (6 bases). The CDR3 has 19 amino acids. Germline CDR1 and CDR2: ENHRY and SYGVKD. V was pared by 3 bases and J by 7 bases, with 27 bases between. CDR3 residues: CAISDPATPGAGISEKLFF. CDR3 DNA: TGTGCCATCAGTGACCCGGCCACTCCAGGGGCTGGTATTAGTGAAAAACTGTTTTTT.

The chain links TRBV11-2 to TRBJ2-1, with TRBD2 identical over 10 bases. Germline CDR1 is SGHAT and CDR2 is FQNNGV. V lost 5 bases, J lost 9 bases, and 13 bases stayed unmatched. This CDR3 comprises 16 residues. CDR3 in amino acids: CASSTLAGEIPREQFF. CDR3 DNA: TGTGCCAGCAGCACCCTAGCGGGAGAGATACCCCGTGAGCAGTTCTTC.

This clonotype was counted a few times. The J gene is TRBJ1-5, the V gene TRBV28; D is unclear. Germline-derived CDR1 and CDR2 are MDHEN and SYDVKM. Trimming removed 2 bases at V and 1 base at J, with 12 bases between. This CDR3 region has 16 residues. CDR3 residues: CASSLKAVSSNQPQHF. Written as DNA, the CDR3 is TGTGCCAGCAGTTTAAAAGCGGTGTCGAGCAATCAGCCCCAGCATTTT.

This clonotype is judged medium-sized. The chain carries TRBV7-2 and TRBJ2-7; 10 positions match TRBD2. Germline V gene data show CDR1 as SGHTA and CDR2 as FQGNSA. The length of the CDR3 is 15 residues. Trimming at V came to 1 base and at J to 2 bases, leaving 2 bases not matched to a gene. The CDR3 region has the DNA TGTGCCAGCAGCTTAGGAAGCGGGAGGGCCTACGAGCAGTACTTC. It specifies CASSLGSGRAYEQYF.

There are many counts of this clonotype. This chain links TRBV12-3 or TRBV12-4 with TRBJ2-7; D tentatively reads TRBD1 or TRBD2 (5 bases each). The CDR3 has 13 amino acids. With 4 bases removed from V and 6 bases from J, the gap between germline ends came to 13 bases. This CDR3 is CASSYSLGTEQYF. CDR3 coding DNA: TGTGCCAGCAGTTACTCACTCGGGACCGAGCAGTACTTC.

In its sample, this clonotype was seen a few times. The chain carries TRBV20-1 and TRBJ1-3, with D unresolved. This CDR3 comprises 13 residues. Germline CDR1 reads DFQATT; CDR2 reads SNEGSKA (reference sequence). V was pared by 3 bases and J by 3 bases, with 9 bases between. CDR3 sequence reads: CSARRGYGNTIYF. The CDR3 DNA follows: TGCAGTGCTAGGAGAGGGTATGGAAACACCATATATTTT.

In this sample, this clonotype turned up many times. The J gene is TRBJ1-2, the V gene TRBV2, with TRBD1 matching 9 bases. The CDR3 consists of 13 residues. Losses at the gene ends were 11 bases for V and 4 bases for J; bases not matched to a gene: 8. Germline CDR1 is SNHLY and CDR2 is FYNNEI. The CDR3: CAFHRGLGYGYTF. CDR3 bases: TGTGCCTTCCACAGGGGGCTGGGCTATGGCTACACCTTC.

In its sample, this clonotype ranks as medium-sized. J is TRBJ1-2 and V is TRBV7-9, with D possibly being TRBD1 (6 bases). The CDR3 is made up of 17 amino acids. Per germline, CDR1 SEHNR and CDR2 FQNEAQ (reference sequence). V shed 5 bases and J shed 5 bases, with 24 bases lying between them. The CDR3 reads CASSQTGFAPTEYGYTF. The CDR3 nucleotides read TGTGCCAGCAGCCAAACAGGGTTCGCCCCTACGGAATATGGCTACACCTTC.

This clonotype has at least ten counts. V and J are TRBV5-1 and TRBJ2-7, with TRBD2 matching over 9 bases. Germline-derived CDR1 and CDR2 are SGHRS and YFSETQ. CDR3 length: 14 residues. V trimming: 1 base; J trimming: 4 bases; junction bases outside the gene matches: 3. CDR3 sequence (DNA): TGCGCCAGCAGCTTGAGAAGCGGGAGGTACGAGCAGTACTTC. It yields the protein CASSLRSGRYEQYF.

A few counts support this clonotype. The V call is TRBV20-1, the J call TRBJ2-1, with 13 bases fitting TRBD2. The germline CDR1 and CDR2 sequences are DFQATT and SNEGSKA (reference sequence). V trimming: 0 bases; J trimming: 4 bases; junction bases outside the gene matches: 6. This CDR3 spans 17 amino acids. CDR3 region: CSARDPRTSGGYNEQFF. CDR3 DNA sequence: TGCAGTGCTAGAGATCCTAGGACTAGCGGGGGTTACAATGAGCAGTTCTTC.

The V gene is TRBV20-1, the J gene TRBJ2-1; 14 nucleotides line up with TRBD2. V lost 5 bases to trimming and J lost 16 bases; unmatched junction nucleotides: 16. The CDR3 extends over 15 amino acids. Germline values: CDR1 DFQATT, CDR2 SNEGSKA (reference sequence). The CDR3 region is CSAPKTTSGRAREFF. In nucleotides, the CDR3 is TGCAGTGCTCCGAAGACGACTAGCGGGAGGGCCAGGGAATTCTTC.

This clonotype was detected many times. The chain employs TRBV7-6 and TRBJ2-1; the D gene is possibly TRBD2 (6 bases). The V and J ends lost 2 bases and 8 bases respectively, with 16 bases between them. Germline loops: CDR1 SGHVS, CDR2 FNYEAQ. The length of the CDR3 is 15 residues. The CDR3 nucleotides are TGTGCCAGCAGCTTAAGGGCGGGACCAGCCTATGAGCAGTTCTTC. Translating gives CASSLRAGPAYEQFF.

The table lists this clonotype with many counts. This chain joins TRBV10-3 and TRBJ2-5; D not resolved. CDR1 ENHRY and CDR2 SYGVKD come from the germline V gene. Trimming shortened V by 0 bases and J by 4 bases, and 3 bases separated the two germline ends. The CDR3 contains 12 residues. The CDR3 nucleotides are TGTGCCATCAGTGAGTCTGGAGAGACCCAGTACTTC. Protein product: CAISESGETQYF.

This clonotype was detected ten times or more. The CDR3 DNA reads TGTGCCAGCAGCTCCTGGGACAGGGGGAGGTCCTACGAGCAGTACTTC. It translates to CASSSWDRGRSYEQYF. This chain uses TRBV7-9 with TRBJ2-7; 11 nucleotides match TRBD1. Unmatched junction bases numbered 6, after V lost 4 bases and J lost 1 base. CDR3 length: 16 residues. The germline CDR1 and CDR2 sequences are SEHNR and FQNEAQ (reference sequence). Filled out from reference TRBV7-9 and TRBJ2-7, the complete variable domain reads DTGVSQNPRHKITKRGQNVTFRCDPISEHNRLYWYRQTLGQGPEFLTYFQNEAQLEKSRLLSDRFSAERPKGSFSTLEIQRTEQGDSAMYLCASSSWDRGRSYEQYFGPGTRLTVT.

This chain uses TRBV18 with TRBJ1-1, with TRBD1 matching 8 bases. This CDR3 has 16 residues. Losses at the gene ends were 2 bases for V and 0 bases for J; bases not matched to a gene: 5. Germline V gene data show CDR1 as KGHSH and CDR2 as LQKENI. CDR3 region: CASSPRQGLVNTEAFF. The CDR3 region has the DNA TGTGCCAGCTCACCAAGACAGGGGCTCGTGAACACTGAAGCTTTCTTT.

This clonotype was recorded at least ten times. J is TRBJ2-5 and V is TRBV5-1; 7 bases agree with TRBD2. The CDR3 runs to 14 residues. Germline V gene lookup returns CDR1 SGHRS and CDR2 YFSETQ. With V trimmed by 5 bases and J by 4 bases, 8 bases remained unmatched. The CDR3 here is CASSSTAGAETQYF. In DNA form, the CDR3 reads TGCGCCAGCAGTTCAACGGCGGGAGCAGAGACCCAGTACTTC.

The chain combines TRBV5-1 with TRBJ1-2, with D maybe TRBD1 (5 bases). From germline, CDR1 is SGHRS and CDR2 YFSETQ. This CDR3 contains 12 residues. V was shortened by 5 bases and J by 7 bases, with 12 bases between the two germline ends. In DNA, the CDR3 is TGCGCCAGCAGGGATGAGGGGCCTGGCTACACCTTC. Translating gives CASRDEGPGYTF. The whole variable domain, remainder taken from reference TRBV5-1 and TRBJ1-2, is KAGVTQTPRYLIKTRGQQVTLSCSPISGHRSVSWYQQTPGQGLQFLFEYFSETQRNKGNFPGRFSGRQFSNSRSEMNVSTLELGDSALYLCASRDEGPGYTFGSGTRLTVV.

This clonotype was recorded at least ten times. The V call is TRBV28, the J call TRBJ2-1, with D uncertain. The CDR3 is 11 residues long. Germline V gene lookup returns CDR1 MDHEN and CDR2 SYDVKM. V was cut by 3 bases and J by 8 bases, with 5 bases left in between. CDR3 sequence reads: CASSFEDEQFF. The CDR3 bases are TGTGCCAGCAGTTTTGAGGATGAGCAGTTCTTC.

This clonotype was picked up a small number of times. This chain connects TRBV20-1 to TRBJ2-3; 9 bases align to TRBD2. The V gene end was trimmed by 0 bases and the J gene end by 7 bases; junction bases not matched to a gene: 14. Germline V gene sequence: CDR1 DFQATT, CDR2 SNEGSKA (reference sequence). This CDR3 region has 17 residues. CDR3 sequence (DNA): TGCAGTGCTAGAGACCGACCTCTCGGCGGGAGGGCTTATACGCAGTATTTT. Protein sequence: CSARDRPLGGRAYTQYF.

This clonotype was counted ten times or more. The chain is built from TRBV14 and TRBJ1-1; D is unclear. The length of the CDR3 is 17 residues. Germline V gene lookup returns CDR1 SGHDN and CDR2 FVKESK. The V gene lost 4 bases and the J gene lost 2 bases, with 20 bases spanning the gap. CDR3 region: CASSPHRGSTVNTEAFF. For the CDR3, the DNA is TGTGCCAGCAGCCCCCACCGGGGATCGACGGTTAACACTGAAGCTTTCTTT.

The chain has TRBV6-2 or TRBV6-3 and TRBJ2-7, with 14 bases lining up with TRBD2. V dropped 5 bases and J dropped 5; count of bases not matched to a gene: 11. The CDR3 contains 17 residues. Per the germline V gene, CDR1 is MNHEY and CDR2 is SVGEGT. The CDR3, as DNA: TGTGCCAGCAGTCCCCGACTAGCGGGAGGGCCGGTCCACGAGCAGTACTTC. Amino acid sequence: CASSPRLAGGPVHEQYF.

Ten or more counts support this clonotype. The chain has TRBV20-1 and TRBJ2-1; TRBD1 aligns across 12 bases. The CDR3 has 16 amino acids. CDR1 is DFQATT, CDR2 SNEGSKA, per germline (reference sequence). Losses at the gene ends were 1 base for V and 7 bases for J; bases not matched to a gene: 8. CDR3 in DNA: TGCAGTGCTAGAGCGTTCCGGGACAGGGGGCGGAATGAGCAGTTCTTC. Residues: CSARAFRDRGRNEQFF.

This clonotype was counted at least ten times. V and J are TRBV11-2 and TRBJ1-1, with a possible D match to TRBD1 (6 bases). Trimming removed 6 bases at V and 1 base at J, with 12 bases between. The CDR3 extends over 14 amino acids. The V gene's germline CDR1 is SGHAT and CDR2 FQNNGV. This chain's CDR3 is CASSLTGPNTEAFF. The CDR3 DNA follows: TGTGCCAGCAGTCTGACAGGACCGAACACTGAAGCTTTCTTT.

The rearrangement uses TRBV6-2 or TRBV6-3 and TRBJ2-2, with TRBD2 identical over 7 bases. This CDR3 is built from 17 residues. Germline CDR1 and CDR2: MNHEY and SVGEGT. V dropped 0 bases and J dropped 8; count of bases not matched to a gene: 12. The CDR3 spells CASSYSSLAEKPGELFF. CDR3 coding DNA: TGTGCCAGCAGTTACTCGAGTCTAGCGGAAAAACCTGGGGAGCTGTTTTTT.